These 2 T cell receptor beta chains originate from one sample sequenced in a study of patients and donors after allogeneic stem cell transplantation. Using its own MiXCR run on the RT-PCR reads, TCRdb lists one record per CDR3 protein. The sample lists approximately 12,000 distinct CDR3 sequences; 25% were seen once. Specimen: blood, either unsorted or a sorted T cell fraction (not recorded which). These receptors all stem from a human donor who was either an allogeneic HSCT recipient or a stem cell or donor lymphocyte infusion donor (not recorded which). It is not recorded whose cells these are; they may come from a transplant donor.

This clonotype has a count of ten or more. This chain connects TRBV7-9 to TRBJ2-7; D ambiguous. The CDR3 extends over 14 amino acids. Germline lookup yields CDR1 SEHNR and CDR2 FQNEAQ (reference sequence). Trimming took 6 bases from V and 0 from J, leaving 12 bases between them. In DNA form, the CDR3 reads TGTGCCAGCAGTTCGACCGGACCCTCCTACGAGCAGTACTTC. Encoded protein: CASSSTGPSYEQYF.

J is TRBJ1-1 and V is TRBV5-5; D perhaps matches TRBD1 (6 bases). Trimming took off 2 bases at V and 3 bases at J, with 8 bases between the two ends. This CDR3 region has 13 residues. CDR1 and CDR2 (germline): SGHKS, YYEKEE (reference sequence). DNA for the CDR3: TGTGCCAGCAGCTTTAAGGGGGACACTGAAGCTTTCTTT. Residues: CASSFKGDTEAFF.